This TCR beta chain was profiled in a study of T cell responses to AZD1222 COVID-19 vaccine. The study, taken as a whole, reports: Seropositive at baseline were only 5 to 7 AZD1222 recipients. The span of vaccine-associated CD4 TCRs extended across spike, with dominance at 160-218 and 743-854. The repertoires were collected only after the peak T cell response. Clonal diversity was possibly underestimated; the donors were predominantly white British and more often female.

The CDR3 sequence is 12 residues long. Trimming shortened V by 8 bases and J by 8 bases, and 15 bases separated the two germline ends. Generated by immunoSEQ multiplex PCR, the TCRdb table keeps only in-frame clones and is missing some. The profile shows 120,000 to 150,000 clones, 88% of them singletons. A note on this clone: The target antigen is unknown.

The chain is built from TRBV12-3 or TRBV12-4 and TRBJ1-2; weak D call: TRBD1 (5 bases). This clonotype originated in an adult who received the MenACWY meningococcal vaccine as a control. This specimen consisted of peripheral blood, obtained 28 days after the second dose of the MenACWY control vaccine. The CDR3 is CASRGARQGYTF. For the CDR3, the DNA is TGTGCCAGCCGTGGGGCAAGGCAGGGCTACACCTTC.